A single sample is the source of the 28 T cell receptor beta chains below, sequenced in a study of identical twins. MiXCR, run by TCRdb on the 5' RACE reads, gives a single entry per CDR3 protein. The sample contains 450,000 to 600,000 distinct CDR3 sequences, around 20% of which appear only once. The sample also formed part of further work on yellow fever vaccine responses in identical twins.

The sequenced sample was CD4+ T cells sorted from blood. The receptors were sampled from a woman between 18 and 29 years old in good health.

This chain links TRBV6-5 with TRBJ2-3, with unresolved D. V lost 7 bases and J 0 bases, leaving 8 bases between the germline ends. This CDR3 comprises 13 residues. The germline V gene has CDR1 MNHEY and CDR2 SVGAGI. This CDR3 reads CASIKTSTDTQYF. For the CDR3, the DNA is TGTGCCAGCATTAAGACTAGCACAGATACGCAGTATTTT.

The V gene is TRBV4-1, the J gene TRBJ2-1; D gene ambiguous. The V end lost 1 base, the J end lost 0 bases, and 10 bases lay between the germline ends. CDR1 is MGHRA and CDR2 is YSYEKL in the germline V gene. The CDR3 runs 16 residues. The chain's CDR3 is CASSQGLHRSYNEQFF. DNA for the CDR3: TGCGCCAGCAGCCAAGGTCTACACCGCTCCTACAATGAGCAGTTCTTC.

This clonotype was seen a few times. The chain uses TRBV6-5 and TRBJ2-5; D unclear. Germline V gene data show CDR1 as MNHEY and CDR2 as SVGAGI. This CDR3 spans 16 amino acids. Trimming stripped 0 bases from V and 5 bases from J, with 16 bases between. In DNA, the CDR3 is TGTGCCAGCAGTTACTCCCCCATCCGTAGGTGGGAGACCCAGTACTTC. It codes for CASSYSPIRRWETQYF.

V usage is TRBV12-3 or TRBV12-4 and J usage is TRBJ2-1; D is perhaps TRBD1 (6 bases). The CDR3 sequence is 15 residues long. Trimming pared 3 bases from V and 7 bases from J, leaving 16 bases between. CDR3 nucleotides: TGTGCCAGCAGTTTCGAGTTACAGGGAGTGAATGAGCAGTTCTTC. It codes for CASSFELQGVNEQFF.

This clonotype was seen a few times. The CDR3: CASSRSPTDLNTEAFF. Here the CDR3 DNA reads TGTGCCAGCAGCCGAAGTCCGACAGACTTGAACACTGAAGCTTTCTTT. The rearrangement links TRBV7-3 to TRBJ1-1; maybe TRBD1 (5 bases). This CDR3 is 16 amino acids long. V gave up 5 bases and J gave up 0 bases, with 16 bases separating them. Germline V lookup: CDR1 SGHTA, CDR2 FQGTGA.

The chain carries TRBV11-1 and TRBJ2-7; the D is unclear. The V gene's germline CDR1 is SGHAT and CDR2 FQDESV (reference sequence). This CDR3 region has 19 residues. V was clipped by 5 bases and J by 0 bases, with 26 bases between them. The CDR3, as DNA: TGTGCCAGCAGCCTCCGTCGCAGCGCAGTCTCTTATAGCTCCTACGAGCAGTACTTC. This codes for CASSLRRSAVSYSSYEQYF.

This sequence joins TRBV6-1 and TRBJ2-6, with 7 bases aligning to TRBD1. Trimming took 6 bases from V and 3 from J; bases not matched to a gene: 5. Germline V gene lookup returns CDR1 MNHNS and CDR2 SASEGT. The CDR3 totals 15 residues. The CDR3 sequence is CASRLQGIGANVLTF. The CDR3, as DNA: TGTGCCAGCAGACTACAGGGGATTGGGGCCAACGTCCTGACTTTC.

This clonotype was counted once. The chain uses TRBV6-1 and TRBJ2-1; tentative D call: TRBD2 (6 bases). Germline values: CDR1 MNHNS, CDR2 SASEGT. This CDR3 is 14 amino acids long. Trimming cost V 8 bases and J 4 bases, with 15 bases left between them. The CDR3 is CASGRGDRYNEQFF. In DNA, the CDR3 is TGTGCCAGCGGGCGGGGTGACAGATACAATGAGCAGTTCTTC.

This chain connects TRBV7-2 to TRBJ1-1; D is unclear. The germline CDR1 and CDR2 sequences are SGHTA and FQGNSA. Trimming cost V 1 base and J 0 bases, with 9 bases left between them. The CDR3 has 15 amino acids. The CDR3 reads CASSLGPIMNTEAFF. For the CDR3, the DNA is TGTGCCAGCAGCTTAGGTCCTATTATGAACACTGAAGCTTTCTTT.

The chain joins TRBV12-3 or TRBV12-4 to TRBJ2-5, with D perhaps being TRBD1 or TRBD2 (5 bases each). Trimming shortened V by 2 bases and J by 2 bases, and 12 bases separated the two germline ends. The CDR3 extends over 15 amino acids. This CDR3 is CASSLSGTLQETQYF. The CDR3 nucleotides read TGTGCCAGCAGTTTATCGGGGACCCTACAAGAGACCCAGTACTTC.

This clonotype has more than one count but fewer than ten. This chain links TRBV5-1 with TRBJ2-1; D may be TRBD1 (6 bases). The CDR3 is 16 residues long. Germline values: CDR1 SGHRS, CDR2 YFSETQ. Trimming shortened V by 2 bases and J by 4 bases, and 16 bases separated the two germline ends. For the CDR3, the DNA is TGCGCCAGCAGCTTTAACAGGGCCTACCTATACAATGAGCAGTTCTTC. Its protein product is CASSFNRAYLYNEQFF.

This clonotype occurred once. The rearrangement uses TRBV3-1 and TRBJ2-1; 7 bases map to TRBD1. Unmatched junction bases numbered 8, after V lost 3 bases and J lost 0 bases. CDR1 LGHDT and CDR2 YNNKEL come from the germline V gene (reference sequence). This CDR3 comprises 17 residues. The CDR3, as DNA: TGTGCCAGCAGCCATAGACAGGGCTGGGGCTCCTACAATGAGCAGTTCTTC. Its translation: CASSHRQGWGSYNEQFF.

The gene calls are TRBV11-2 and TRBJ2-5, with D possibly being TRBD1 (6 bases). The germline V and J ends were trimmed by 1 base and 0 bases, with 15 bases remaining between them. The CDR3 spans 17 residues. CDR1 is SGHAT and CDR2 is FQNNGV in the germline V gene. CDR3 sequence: CASSLGKDRLYQETQYF. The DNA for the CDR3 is TGTGCCAGCAGCTTAGGAAAGGACAGATTGTACCAAGAGACCCAGTACTTC.

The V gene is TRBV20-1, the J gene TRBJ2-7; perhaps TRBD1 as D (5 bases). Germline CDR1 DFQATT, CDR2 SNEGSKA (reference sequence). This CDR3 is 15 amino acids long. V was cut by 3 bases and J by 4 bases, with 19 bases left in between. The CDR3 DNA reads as TGCAGTGCTAGCCTGGCCAGAACAGGCTCATACGAGCAGTACTTC. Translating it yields CSASLARTGSYEQYF.

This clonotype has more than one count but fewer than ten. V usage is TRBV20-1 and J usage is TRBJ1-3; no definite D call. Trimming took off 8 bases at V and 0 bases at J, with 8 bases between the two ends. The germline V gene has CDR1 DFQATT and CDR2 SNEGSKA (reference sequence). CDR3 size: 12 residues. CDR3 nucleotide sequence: TGCAGTTCTGGGGTCTCTGGAAACACCATATATTTT. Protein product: CSSGVSGNTIYF.

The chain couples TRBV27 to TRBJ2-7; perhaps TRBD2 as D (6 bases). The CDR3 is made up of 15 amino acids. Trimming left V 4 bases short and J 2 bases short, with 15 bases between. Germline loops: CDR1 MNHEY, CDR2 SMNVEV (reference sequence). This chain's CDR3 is CASSYPGGSAYEQYF. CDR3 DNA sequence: TGTGCCAGCAGTTATCCCGGGGGTAGCGCCTACGAGCAGTACTTC.

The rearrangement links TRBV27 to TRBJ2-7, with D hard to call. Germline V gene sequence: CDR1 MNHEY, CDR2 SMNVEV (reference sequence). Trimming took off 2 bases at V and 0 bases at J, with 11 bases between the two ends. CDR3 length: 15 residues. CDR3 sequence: CASSLLPESSYEQYF. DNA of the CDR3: TGTGCCAGCAGTTTACTACCAGAGTCCTCCTACGAGCAGTACTTC.

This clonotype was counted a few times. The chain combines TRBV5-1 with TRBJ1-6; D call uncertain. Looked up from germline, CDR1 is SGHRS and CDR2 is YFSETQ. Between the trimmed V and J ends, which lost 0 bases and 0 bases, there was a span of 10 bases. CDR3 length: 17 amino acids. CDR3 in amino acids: CASSLGKGISYNSPLHF. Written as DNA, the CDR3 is TGCGCCAGCAGCTTGGGGAAGGGAATCTCCTATAATTCACCCCTCCACTTT.

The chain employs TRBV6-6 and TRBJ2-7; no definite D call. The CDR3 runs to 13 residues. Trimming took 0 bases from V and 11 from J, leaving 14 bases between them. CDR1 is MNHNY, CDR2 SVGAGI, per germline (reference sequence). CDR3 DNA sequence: TGTGCCAGCAGTTACTCGTCTCTAGATCAGAAGTACTTC. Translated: CASSYSSLDQKYF.

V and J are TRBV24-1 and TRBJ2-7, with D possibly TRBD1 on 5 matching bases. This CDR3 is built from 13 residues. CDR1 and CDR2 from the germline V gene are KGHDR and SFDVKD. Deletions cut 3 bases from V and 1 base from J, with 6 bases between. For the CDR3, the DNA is TGTGCCACCAGTGATGGGGCGTCCTACGAGCAGTACTTC. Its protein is CATSDGASYEQYF.

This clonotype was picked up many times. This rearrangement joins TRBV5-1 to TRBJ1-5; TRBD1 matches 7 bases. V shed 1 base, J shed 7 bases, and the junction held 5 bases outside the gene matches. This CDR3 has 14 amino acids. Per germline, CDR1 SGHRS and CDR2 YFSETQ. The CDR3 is CASSLTGEGQPQHF. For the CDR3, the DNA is TGCGCCAGCAGCTTGACAGGGGAAGGCCAGCCCCAGCATTTT.

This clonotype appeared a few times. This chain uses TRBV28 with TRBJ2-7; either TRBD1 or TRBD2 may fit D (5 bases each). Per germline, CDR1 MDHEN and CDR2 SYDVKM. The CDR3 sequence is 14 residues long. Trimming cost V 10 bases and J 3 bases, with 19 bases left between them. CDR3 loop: CATLSRDRYYEQYF. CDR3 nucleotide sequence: TGTGCCACCTTAAGCCGGGACCGCTACTACGAGCAGTACTTC.

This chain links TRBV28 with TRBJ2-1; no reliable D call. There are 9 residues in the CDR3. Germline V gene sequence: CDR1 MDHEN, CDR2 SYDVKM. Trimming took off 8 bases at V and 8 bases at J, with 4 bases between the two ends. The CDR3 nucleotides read TGTGCCAGCCCCGATGAGCAGTTCTTC. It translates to CASPDEQFF.

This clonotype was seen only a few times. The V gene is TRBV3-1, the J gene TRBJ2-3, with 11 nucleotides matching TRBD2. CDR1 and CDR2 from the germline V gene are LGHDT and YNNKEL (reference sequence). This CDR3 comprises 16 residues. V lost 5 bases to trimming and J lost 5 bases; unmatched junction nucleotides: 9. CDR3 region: CASSDFPGLAVDTQYF. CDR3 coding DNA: TGTGCCAGCAGCGACTTCCCGGGACTAGCGGTAGATACGCAGTATTTT.

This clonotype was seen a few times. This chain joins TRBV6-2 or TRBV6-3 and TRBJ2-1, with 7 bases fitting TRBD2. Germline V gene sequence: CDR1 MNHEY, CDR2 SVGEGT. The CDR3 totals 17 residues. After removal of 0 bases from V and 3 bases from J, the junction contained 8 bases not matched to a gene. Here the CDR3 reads CASSYSGGGRLYNEQFF. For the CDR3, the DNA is TGTGCCAGCAGTTACTCGGGCGGGGGAAGACTCTACAATGAGCAGTTCTTC.

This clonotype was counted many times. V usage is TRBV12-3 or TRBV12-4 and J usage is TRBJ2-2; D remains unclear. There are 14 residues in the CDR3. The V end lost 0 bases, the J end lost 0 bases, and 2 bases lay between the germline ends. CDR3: CASSLAPNTGELFF. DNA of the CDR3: TGTGCCAGCAGTTTAGCCCCGAACACCGGGGAGCTGTTTTTT.

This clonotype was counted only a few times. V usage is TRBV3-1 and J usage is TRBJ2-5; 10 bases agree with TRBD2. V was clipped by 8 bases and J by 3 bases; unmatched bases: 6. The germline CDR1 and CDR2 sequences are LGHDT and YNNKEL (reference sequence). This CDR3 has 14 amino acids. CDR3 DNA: TGTGCCAGCGGCCGCCTAGCGGGGGAAGAGACCCAGTACTTC. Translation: CASGRLAGEETQYF.

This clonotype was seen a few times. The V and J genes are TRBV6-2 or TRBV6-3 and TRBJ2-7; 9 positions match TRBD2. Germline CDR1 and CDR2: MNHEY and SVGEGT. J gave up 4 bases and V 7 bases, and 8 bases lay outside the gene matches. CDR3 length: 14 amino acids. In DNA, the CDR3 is TGTGCCAGCAACAGCGGGGGGATGTTTTACGAGCAGTACGTC. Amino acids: CASNSGGMFYEQYV.